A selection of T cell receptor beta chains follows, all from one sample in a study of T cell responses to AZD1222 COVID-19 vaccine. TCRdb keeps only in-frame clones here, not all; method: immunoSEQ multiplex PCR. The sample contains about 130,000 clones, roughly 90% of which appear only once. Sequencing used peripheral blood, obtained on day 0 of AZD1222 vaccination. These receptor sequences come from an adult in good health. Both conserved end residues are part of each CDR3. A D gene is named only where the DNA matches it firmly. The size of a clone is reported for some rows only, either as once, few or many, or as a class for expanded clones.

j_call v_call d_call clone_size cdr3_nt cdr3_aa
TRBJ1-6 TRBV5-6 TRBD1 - TGTGCCAGCAGCGATGGGACAGGGGGCGCGCCCCTCCACTTT CASSDGTGGAPLHF
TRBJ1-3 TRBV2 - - TGTGCCAGCAGCGTGAGTAGTGGAAACACCATATATTTT CASSVSSGNTIYF
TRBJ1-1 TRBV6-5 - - TGTGCCAGCAGTAACGGGCCTGAAGCTTTCTTT CASSNGPEAFF
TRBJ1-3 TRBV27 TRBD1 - TGTGCCAGCAGTCGCGGGACAGGGGACACCATATATTTT CASSRGTGDTIYF
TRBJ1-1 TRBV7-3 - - TGTGCCAGCAGCCAAGTTGGGGTTCGGGCTGAAGCTTTCTTT CASSQVGVRAEAFF
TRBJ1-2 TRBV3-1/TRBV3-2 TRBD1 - TGTGCCAGCAGCCAAGATCGGACAGGGTATATTGAACTGGATGGCTACACCTTC CASSQDRTGYIELDGYTF
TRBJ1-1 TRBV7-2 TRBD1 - TGTGCCAGCAGCTTAGCGGCGGGGACAGTGAACACTGAAGCTTTCTTT CASSLAAGTVNTEAFF
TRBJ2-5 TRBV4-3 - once TGCGCCAGCAGCCAAGAGATTACACATATAGAGACCCAGTACTTC CASSQEITHIETQYF
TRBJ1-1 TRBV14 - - TGTGCCAGCAGCTTCGAGGGTTGGACTGAAGCTTTCTTT CASSFEGWTEAFF
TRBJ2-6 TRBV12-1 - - TGTGCCAGCCCCCCTTCCTCGTCTGGGGCCAACGTCCTGACTTTC CASPPSSSGANVLTF
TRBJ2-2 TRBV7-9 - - TGTGCCAGCAGCTTACCGACCGGGGAGCTGTTTTTT CASSLPTGELFF
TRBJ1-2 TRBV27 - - TGTGCCAGCAGTCCCATCGGGAGGGGCTATGGCTACACCTTC CASSPIGRGYGYTF
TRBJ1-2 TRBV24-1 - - TGTGCCACCAGTGATCCCCAGGTAGACTATGGCTACACCTTC CATSDPQVDYGYTF
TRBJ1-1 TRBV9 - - TGTGCCAGCAGCGTAGGGGCAGAGGGTCGCACTGAAGCTTTCTTT CASSVGAEGRTEAFF
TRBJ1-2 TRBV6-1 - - TGTGCCAGCAGTGAAGGCGGCTATGGCTACACCTTC CASSEGGYGYTF
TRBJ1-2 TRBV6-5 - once TGTGCCAGCAGTTTCGGACAGTCCTATGGCTACACCTTC CASSFGQSYGYTF
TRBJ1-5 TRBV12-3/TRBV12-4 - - TGTGCCAGCAGAATAACGGTAAATCAGCCCCAGCATTTT CASRITVNQPQHF
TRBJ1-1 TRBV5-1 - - TGCGCCAGCAGCCCCTTGGCCGCGGGCACTGAAGCTTTCTTT CASSPLAAGTEAFF
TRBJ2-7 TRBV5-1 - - TGCGCCAGCAGCGGGACGGCCAGCTCCTACGAGCAGTACTTC CASSGTASSYEQYF
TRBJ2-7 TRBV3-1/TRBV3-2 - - TGTGCCAGCAGCCGAAACGCGCTGCAGGGACCCTACGAGCAGTACTTC CASSRNALQGPYEQYF
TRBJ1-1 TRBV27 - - TGTGCCAGCTCAACTATGAACACTGAAGCTTTCTTT CASSTMNTEAFF
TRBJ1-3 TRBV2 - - TGTGCCAGCAGTGCCTACAGGGAAGGAGACACCATATATTTT CASSAYREGDTIYF
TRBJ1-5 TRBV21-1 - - TGTGCCAGCAGCAAAGATTATTGGGACAGAGATAATCAGCCCCAGCATTTT CASSKDYWDRDNQPQHF
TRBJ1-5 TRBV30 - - TGTGCCTGGAGTCTACAGGGCCGGCAGCCCCAGCATTTT CAWSLQGRQPQHF
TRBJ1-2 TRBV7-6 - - TGTGCCAGCAGCTTAAGAGGGGGAGGAGGCTACACCTTC CASSLRGGGGYTF
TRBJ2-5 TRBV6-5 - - TGTGCCAGCAGTTTAGGTTGGGGCGGGCAAGAGACCCAGTACTTC CASSLGWGGQETQYF
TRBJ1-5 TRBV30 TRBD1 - TGTGCCTGGAGTTCAGGGGGAGGTCAGCCCCAGCATTTT CAWSSGGGQPQHF
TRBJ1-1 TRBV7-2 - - TGTGCCAGCAGCCCGCCGGGGCAGTACACTGAAGCTTTCTTT CASSPPGQYTEAFF
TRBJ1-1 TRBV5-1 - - TGCGCCAGCAGCACCTACAGGGCCGCGAACACTGAAGCTTTCTTT CASSTYRAANTEAFF
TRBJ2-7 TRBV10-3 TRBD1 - TGTGCCCTCTCCCGGGGACAGACAGTAACCTACGAGCAGTACTTC CALSRGQTVTYEQYF
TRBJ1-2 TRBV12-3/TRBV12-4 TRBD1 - TGTGCCAGCAGTCAAACACAGGGGTATGGCTACACCTTC CASSQTQGYGYTF
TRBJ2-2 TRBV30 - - TGTGCCTGGAGCCCCCCCCGGACTTCTGGCGGGGAGCTGTTTTTT CAWSPPRTSGGELFF
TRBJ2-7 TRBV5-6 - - TGTGCCAGCAGCTTGGGACGGTCCTACGAGCAGTACTTC CASSLGRSYEQYF
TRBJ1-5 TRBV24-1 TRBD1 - TGTGCCACCAGTGACACTAAAACAGGGGCGGGTCAGCATTTT CATSDTKTGAGQHF
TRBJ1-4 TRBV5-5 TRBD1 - TGTGCCAGCAGCGGGACAGCTAATGAAAAACTGTTTTTT CASSGTANEKLFF
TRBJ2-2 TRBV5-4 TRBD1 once TGTGCCAGCAGCTTACAGACAGGGGGCAAGGCCGGGGAGCTGTTTTTT CASSLQTGGKAGELFF
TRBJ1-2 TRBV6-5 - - TGTGCCAGCAGACTCATAGGGGCGGGCTATGGCTACACCTTC CASRLIGAGYGYTF
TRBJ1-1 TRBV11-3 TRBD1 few TGTGCCAGCAGCCCAGGGGGCCCTGAAGCTTTCTTT CASSPGGPEAFF
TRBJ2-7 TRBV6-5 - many TGTGCCAGCAGTTACGGACAGCACACCTCCTACGAGCAGTACTTC CASSYGQHTSYEQYF
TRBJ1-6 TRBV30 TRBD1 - TGTGCCTGGAGTGTTCCGGACAGGGCGTTTGGATCACCCCTCCACTTT CAWSVPDRAFGSPLHF